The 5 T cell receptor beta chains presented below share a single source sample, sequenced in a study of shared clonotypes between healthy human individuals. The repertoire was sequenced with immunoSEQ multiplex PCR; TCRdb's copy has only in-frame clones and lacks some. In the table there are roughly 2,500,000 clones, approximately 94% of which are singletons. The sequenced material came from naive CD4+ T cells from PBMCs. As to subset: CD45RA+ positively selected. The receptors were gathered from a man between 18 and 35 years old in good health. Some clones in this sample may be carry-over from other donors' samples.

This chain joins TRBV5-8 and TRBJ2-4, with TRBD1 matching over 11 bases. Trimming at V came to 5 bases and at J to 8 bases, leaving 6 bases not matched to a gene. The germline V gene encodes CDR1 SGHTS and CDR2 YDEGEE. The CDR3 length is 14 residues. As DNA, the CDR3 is TGTGCCAGCAGTCAGGACAGGGGGCGGTACATTCAGTACTTC. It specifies CASSQDRGRYIQYF. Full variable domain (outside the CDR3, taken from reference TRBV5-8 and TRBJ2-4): EAGVTQSPTHLIKTRGQQATLRCSPISGHTSVYWYQQALGLGLQFLLWYDEGEERNRGNFPPRFSGRQFPNYSSELNVNALELEDSALYLCASSQDRGRYIQYFGAGTRLSVL.

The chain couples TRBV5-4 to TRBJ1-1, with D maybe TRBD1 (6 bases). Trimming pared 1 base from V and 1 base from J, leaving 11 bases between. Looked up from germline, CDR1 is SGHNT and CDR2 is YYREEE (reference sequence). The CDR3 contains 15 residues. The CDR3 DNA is TGTGCCAGCAGCTTGAACGGGGGGGCGAACACTGAAGCTTTCTTT. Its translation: CASSLNGGANTEAFF. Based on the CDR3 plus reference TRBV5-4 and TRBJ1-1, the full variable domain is ETGVTQSPTHLIKTRGQQVTLRCSSQSGHNTVSWYQQALGQGPQFIFQYYREEENGRGNFPPRFSGLQFPNYSSELNVNALELDDSALYLCASSLNGGANTEAFFGQGTRLTVV.

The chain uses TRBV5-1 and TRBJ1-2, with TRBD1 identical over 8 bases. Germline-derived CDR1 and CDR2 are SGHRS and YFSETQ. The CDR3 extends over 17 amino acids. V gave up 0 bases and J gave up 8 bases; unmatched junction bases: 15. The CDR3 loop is CASSLADGPGGASGYTF. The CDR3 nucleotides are TGCGCCAGCAGCTTGGCGGACGGTCCAGGGGGCGCGTCCGGCTACACCTTC.

The CDR3 coding sequence is TGTGCCAGCAGACCTCGGACAGGGGGAGTTGTTCAGCCCCAGCATTTT. The encoded protein is CASRPRTGGVVQPQHF. The V gene is TRBV28, the J gene TRBJ1-5; 10 bases align to TRBD1. The CDR3 spans 16 residues. Trimming at V came to 6 bases and at J to 6 bases, leaving 11 bases not matched to a gene. Germline CDR1 and CDR2: MDHEN and SYDVKM.

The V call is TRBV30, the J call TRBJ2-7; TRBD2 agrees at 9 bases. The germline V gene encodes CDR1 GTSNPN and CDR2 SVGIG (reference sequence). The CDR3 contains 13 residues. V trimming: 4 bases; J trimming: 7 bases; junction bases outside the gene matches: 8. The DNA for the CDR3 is TGTGCCTGGACCAGGACTAGCGCCCAGGAGCAGTACTTC. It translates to CAWTRTSAQEQYF.